These T cell receptor beta chains were read from a single sample in a study of relationships among human T cell subsets. TCRdb passed the multiplex PCR reads through MiXCR, listing each CDR3 protein once. Among about 2,800 distinct CDR3 sequences listed, approximately 80% were seen once. The sequenced sample was total T cells sorted from blood. The receptors shown here come from a man in his forties in good health. CDR3s include the opening cysteine and the closing phenylalanine or tryptophan. A D gene is named only where the DNA matches it firmly. The size field is filled for only some rows; it gives once, few, many or a size class.

clone_size: .; cdr3_length: 14; j_call: TRBJ1-3; v_call: TRBV28; d_call: .; cdr3_aa: CASTTGFSGNTIYF; cdr3_nt: TGTGCCAGCACCACGGGTTTCTCTGGAAACACCATATATTTT
clone_size: .; cdr3_length: 12; j_call: TRBJ1-1; v_call: TRBV6-1; d_call: .; cdr3_aa: CASRQGSTEAFF; cdr3_nt: TGTGCCAGCCGGCAGGGAAGCACTGAAGCTTTCTTT
clone_size: .; cdr3_length: 16; j_call: TRBJ1-5; v_call: TRBV28; d_call: .; cdr3_aa: CASSLWRGANNQPQHF; cdr3_nt: TGTGCCAGCAGTTTATGGCGGGGGGCGAACAATCAGCCCCAGCATTTT
clone_size: once; cdr3_length: 13; j_call: TRBJ2-5; v_call: TRBV28; d_call: .; cdr3_aa: CASSLQLREAQYF; cdr3_nt: TGTGCCAGCAGTTTACAGCTTAGGGAAGCCCAGTACTTC
clone_size: .; cdr3_length: 19; j_call: TRBJ2-7; v_call: TRBV5-1; d_call: TRBD1; cdr3_aa: CASSPARGVGGQGLYEQYF; cdr3_nt: TGCGCCAGCAGCCCCGCTCGGGGTGTTGGAGGACAGGGACTCTACGAGCAGTACTTC
clone_size: once; cdr3_length: 14; j_call: TRBJ2-7; v_call: TRBV11-1; d_call: TRBD1; cdr3_aa: CASSFGTGFYEQYF; cdr3_nt: TGTGCCAGCAGCTTCGGGACAGGGTTTTACGAGCAGTACTTC
clone_size: .; cdr3_length: 17; j_call: TRBJ1-4; v_call: TRBV7-4; d_call: .; cdr3_aa: CASSYFPRIQRNEKLFF; cdr3_nt: TGTGCCAGCAGCTATTTTCCTCGGATCCAACGGAATGAAAAACTGTTTTTT
clone_size: .; cdr3_length: 15; j_call: TRBJ2-3; v_call: TRBV28; d_call: .; cdr3_aa: CASSLPSSKADTQYF; cdr3_nt: TGTGCCAGCAGTTTGCCCAGCTCCAAAGCAGATACGCAGTATTTT
clone_size: .; cdr3_length: 14; j_call: TRBJ2-1; v_call: TRBV7-9; d_call: .; cdr3_aa: CASSLEPSGNEQFF; cdr3_nt: TGTGCCAGCAGCTTGGAACCCTCAGGAAATGAGCAGTTCTTC
clone_size: .; cdr3_length: 15; j_call: TRBJ2-3; v_call: TRBV28; d_call: TRBD1; cdr3_aa: CASRNRDRVTDTQYF; cdr3_nt: TGTGCCAGCAGGAACCGGGACAGGGTCACAGATACGCAGTATTTT
clone_size: .; cdr3_length: 14; j_call: TRBJ1-1; v_call: TRBV11-2; d_call: TRBD1; cdr3_aa: CASSLVGQTSEAFF; cdr3_nt: TGTGCCAGCAGCTTAGTGGGACAGACCTCCGAAGCTTTCTTT
clone_size: .; cdr3_length: 16; j_call: TRBJ1-5; v_call: TRBV4-1; d_call: .; cdr3_aa: CASSTYKTDSNQPQHF; cdr3_nt: TGCGCCAGCAGCACTTACAAGACAGATAGCAATCAGCCCCAGCATTTT
clone_size: .; cdr3_length: 15; j_call: TRBJ1-2; v_call: TRBV7-6; d_call: .; cdr3_aa: CASSWGGGSAYGYTF; cdr3_nt: TGTGCCAGCAGCTGGGGAGGGGGGTCTGCATATGGCTACACCTTC
clone_size: .; cdr3_length: 13; j_call: TRBJ2-1; v_call: TRBV5-5; d_call: TRBD2; cdr3_aa: CASSSFGGNEQFF; cdr3_nt: TGTGCCAGCAGCTCATTCGGGGGGAATGAGCAGTTCTTC
clone_size: .; cdr3_length: 14; j_call: TRBJ2-7; v_call: TRBV6-5; d_call: TRBD1; cdr3_aa: CASFPGQGSYEQYF; cdr3_nt: TGTGCCAGCTTCCCGGGACAGGGGTCCTACGAGCAGTACTTC
clone_size: .; cdr3_length: 15; j_call: TRBJ1-1; v_call: TRBV11-2; d_call: .; cdr3_aa: CASSFQGRRNTEAFF; cdr3_nt: TGTGCCAGCAGCTTTCAGGGACGGAGGAACACTGAAGCTTTCTTT
clone_size: .; cdr3_length: 15; j_call: TRBJ2-7; v_call: TRBV27; d_call: TRBD1; cdr3_aa: CASIPTGQGGYEQYF; cdr3_nt: TGTGCCAGCATCCCGACGGGACAGGGGGGCTACGAGCAGTACTTC
clone_size: few; cdr3_length: 16; j_call: TRBJ2-6; v_call: TRBV11-2; d_call: TRBD1; cdr3_aa: CASSFTTGFGANVLTF; cdr3_nt: TGTGCCAGCAGCTTCACGACAGGGTTTGGGGCCAACGTCCTGACTTTC
clone_size: .; cdr3_length: 15; j_call: TRBJ2-5; v_call: TRBV28; d_call: TRBD1; cdr3_aa: CASVPLGQGKETQYF; cdr3_nt: TGTGCCAGCGTCCCGTTGGGACAGGGGAAAGAGACCCAGTACTTC
clone_size: once; cdr3_length: 15; j_call: TRBJ2-2; v_call: TRBV11-2; d_call: .; cdr3_aa: CASSPARGNTGELFF; cdr3_nt: TGTGCCAGCAGCCCGGCCAGGGGGAACACCGGGGAGCTGTTTTTT
clone_size: .; cdr3_length: 15; j_call: TRBJ2-7; v_call: TRBV27; d_call: TRBD1; cdr3_aa: CASSLRQGSIYEQYF; cdr3_nt: TGTGCCAGCAGTCTCCGACAGGGGTCTATCTACGAGCAGTACTTC
clone_size: .; cdr3_length: 14; j_call: TRBJ2-7; v_call: TRBV5-1; d_call: TRBD2; cdr3_aa: CASGLGGSPYEQYF; cdr3_nt: TGCGCCAGCGGCTTGGGCGGGAGTCCCTACGAGCAGTACTTC
clone_size: .; cdr3_length: 14; j_call: TRBJ2-2; v_call: TRBV29-1; d_call: .; cdr3_aa: CSVGRPFGTGELFF; cdr3_nt: TGCAGCGTTGGACGCCCCTTTGGAACCGGGGAGCTGTTTTTT
clone_size: .; cdr3_length: 13; j_call: TRBJ2-7; v_call: TRBV28; d_call: TRBD1; cdr3_aa: CASSSRQGYEQYF; cdr3_nt: TGTGCCAGCAGTTCACGACAGGGTTACGAGCAGTACTTC
clone_size: .; cdr3_length: 13; j_call: TRBJ2-1; v_call: TRBV5-1; d_call: .; cdr3_aa: CASSPAEAGEQLF; cdr3_nt: TGCGCCAGCAGCCCAGCCGAAGCGGGTGAGCAGCTCTTC
clone_size: few; cdr3_length: 16; j_call: TRBJ2-3; v_call: TRBV7-9; d_call: .; cdr3_aa: CASSLTTRGGTDTQYF; cdr3_nt: TGTGCCAGCAGCCTCACAACCAGGGGGGGAACAGATACGCAGTATTTT
clone_size: .; cdr3_length: 14; j_call: TRBJ2-1; v_call: TRBV12-3/TRBV12-4; d_call: TRBD2; cdr3_aa: CASSGLTSYNEQFF; cdr3_nt: TGTGCCAGCTCGGGACTAACTTCCTACAATGAGCAGTTCTTC
clone_size: .; cdr3_length: 14; j_call: TRBJ2-1; v_call: TRBV27; d_call: TRBD1; cdr3_aa: CASGTGGPYNEQFF; cdr3_nt: TGTGCCAGCGGGACAGGGGGGCCGTACAATGAGCAGTTCTTC
clone_size: few; cdr3_length: 11; j_call: TRBJ2-3; v_call: TRBV7-6; d_call: .; cdr3_aa: CASSRGDTQYF; cdr3_nt: TGTGCCAGCAGCCGGGGGGATACGCAGTATTTT
clone_size: .; cdr3_length: 14; j_call: TRBJ2-5; v_call: TRBV14; d_call: .; cdr3_aa: CASSQVPVQETQYF; cdr3_nt: TGTGCCAGCAGCCAAGTTCCGGTACAAGAGACCCAGTACTTC
clone_size: .; cdr3_length: 13; j_call: TRBJ2-4; v_call: TRBV28; d_call: TRBD2; cdr3_aa: CASSFGGENIQYF; cdr3_nt: TGTGCCAGCAGTTTCGGGGGGGAAAACATTCAGTACTTC
clone_size: .; cdr3_length: 16; j_call: TRBJ2-7; v_call: TRBV20-1; d_call: TRBD2; cdr3_aa: CSATGTSGVSSYEQYF; cdr3_nt: TGCAGTGCGACCGGGACTAGCGGGGTTAGCTCCTACGAGCAGTACTTC
clone_size: .; cdr3_length: 13; j_call: TRBJ1-1; v_call: TRBV12-3/TRBV12-4; d_call: .; cdr3_aa: CASSLSLSGDAFF; cdr3_nt: TGTGCCAGCAGTTTGTCCCTGTCCGGGGACGCTTTCTTT
clone_size: .; cdr3_length: 12; j_call: TRBJ1-5; v_call: TRBV2; d_call: .; cdr3_aa: CASRLPDQPQHF; cdr3_nt: TGTGCCAGCAGGCTCCCTGATCAGCCCCAGCATTTT
clone_size: .; cdr3_length: 14; j_call: TRBJ2-1; v_call: TRBV29-1; d_call: .; cdr3_aa: CSASSRTYYNEQFF; cdr3_nt: TGCAGCGCCTCTAGCAGGACCTACTACAATGAGCAGTTCTTC
clone_size: .; cdr3_length: 13; j_call: TRBJ2-5; v_call: TRBV29-1; d_call: .; cdr3_aa: CSVEPASSGTQYF; cdr3_nt: TGCAGCGTTGAACCAGCGTCTTCCGGGACCCAGTACTTC
clone_size: .; cdr3_length: 14; j_call: TRBJ1-4; v_call: TRBV11-2; d_call: .; cdr3_aa: CASSPRTLNEKLFF; cdr3_nt: TGTGCCAGCAGCCCCAGGACGTTAAATGAAAAACTGTTTTTT
clone_size: .; cdr3_length: 14; j_call: TRBJ1-1; v_call: TRBV28; d_call: TRBD1; cdr3_aa: CASRPGQLNTEAFF; cdr3_nt: TGTGCCAGCAGACCGGGACAGTTGAACACTGAAGCTTTCTTT
clone_size: .; cdr3_length: 13; j_call: TRBJ2-7; v_call: TRBV7-9; d_call: TRBD2; cdr3_aa: CASSLEAGSEQYF; cdr3_nt: TGTGCCAGCAGCTTAGAAGCGGGGTCCGAGCAGTACTTC
clone_size: .; cdr3_length: 12; j_call: TRBJ1-1; v_call: TRBV30; d_call: TRBD1; cdr3_aa: CAWSTGGTEAFF; cdr3_nt: TGTGCCTGGTCTACAGGGGGCACTGAAGCTTTCTTT
clone_size: .; cdr3_length: 15; j_call: TRBJ1-1; v_call: TRBV2; d_call: .; cdr3_aa: CASSEVSALNTEAFF; cdr3_nt: TGTGCCAGCAGTGAAGTTTCTGCGTTGAACACTGAAGCTTTCTTT
clone_size: .; cdr3_length: 15; j_call: TRBJ2-1; v_call: TRBV7-8; d_call: .; cdr3_aa: CASSLARLSLHEQFF; cdr3_nt: TGTGCCAGCAGCTTAGCTAGGCTTAGTCTACACGAGCAGTTCTTC
clone_size: .; cdr3_length: 14; j_call: TRBJ1-5; v_call: TRBV4-1; d_call: .; cdr3_aa: CASRGIGFNQPQHF; cdr3_nt: TGCGCCAGCAGGGGGATAGGGTTCAATCAGCCCCAGCATTTT
clone_size: few; cdr3_length: 14; j_call: TRBJ2-7; v_call: TRBV7-2; d_call: TRBD1; cdr3_aa: CASSLRQGPYEQYF; cdr3_nt: TGTGCCAGCAGCTTAAGACAGGGGCCTTACGAGCAGTACTTC
clone_size: .; cdr3_length: 16; j_call: TRBJ1-2; v_call: TRBV27; d_call: TRBD1; cdr3_aa: CASTLRGTGENYGYTF; cdr3_nt: TGTGCCAGCACCCTCAGGGGGACAGGCGAAAACTATGGCTACACCTTC
clone_size: .; cdr3_length: 16; j_call: TRBJ2-2; v_call: TRBV28; d_call: TRBD1; cdr3_aa: CASRRGQAGYTGELFF; cdr3_nt: TGTGCCAGCAGGCGCGGACAGGCGGGCTACACCGGGGAGCTGTTTTTT
clone_size: .; cdr3_length: 14; j_call: TRBJ2-1; v_call: TRBV2; d_call: .; cdr3_aa: CASQGLAEYNEQFF; cdr3_nt: TGTGCCAGCCAGGGGCTAGCGGAGTACAATGAGCAGTTCTTC
clone_size: .; cdr3_length: 14; j_call: TRBJ2-7; v_call: TRBV10-3; d_call: TRBD1; cdr3_aa: CASRQGERSYEQYF; cdr3_nt: TGTGCCTCACGACAGGGGGAAAGAAGCTACGAGCAGTACTTC
clone_size: .; cdr3_length: 13; j_call: TRBJ1-2; v_call: TRBV25-1; d_call: .; cdr3_aa: CASMGGGHYGYTF; cdr3_nt: TGTGCCAGCATGGGGGGAGGACACTATGGCTACACCTTC
clone_size: .; cdr3_length: 14; j_call: TRBJ2-7; v_call: TRBV27; d_call: .; cdr3_aa: CASKHRVRTYGQYF; cdr3_nt: TGTGCCAGCAAGCACAGGGTTCGCACCTACGGGCAGTACTTC
clone_size: .; cdr3_length: 17; j_call: TRBJ2-3; v_call: TRBV5-4; d_call: TRBD2; cdr3_aa: CASSLVLAGGLTDTQYF; cdr3_nt: TGCGCCAGCAGCTTGGTGCTAGCGGGGGGACTCACAGATACGCAGTATTTT
clone_size: .; cdr3_length: 14; j_call: TRBJ1-6; v_call: TRBV19; d_call: .; cdr3_aa: CATGMQSYNSPLHF; cdr3_nt: TGTGCCACCGGGATGCAGAGCTATAATTCACCCCTCCACTTT
clone_size: .; cdr3_length: 14; j_call: TRBJ1-2; v_call: TRBV28; d_call: TRBD1; cdr3_aa: CASSLGGTGYGYTF; cdr3_nt: TGTGCCAGCAGTTTAGGGGGGACAGGGTACGGCTACACCTTC